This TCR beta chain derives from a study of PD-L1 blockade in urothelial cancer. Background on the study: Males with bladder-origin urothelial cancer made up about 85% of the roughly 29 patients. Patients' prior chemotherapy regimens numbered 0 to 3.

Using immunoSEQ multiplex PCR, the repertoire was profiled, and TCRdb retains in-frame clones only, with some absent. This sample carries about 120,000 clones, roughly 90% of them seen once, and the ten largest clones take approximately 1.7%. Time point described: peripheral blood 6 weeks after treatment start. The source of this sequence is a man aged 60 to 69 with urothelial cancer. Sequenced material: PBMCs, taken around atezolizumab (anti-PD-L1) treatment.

CDR3 bases: TGTGCCAGCAGTGAGAGACAGGATGTTAATGAAAAACTGTTTTTT. Amino acid sequence: CASSERQDVNEKLFF. The chain carries TRBV2 and TRBJ1-4, with D possibly TRBD1 on 6 matching bases. With 3 bases removed from V and 4 bases from J, the gap between germline ends came to 12 bases. In germline, CDR1 is SNHLY, CDR2 FYNNEI. The CDR3 length is 15 residues.